The 21 T cell receptor beta chains given below trace back to one sample, sequenced in a study of beta chain features in type 1 diabetes. Expressed TCRB transcripts were sequenced because the entire RNA isolate underwent reverse transcription. Method: immunoSEQ multiplex PCR; TCRdb's copy keeps in-frame clones and lacks some. This sample has about 130,000 clones, with about a tenth found just once. Sample: central memory CD4+ T cells from blood. The source is a man aged 18 to 29 in good health.

The chain combines TRBV18 with TRBJ2-7; the match to TRBD2 covers 10 bases. J lost 2 bases, V lost 1 base, and 5 bases had no gene match. Germline CDR1 KGHSH, CDR2 LQKENI. The CDR3 has 16 residues. In DNA, the CDR3 is TGTGCCAGCTCACCACTACTAGCGGGGCAAACCTACGAGCAGTACTTC. It specifies CASSPLLAGQTYEQYF.

The gene calls are TRBV27 and TRBJ2-7; 7 nucleotides match TRBD1. The ends lost 4 bases at V and 1 base at J; junction bases unmatched: 7. CDR1 and CDR2 (germline): MNHEY, SMNVEV (reference sequence). CDR3 length: 15 residues. Here the CDR3 reads CASSSGHRGSYEQYF. Written as DNA, the CDR3 is TGTGCCAGCAGTTCAGGTCACAGGGGTTCCTACGAGCAGTACTTC.

V and J are TRBV28 and TRBJ1-3, with D perhaps matching TRBD1 (6 bases). CDR1 MDHEN and CDR2 SYDVKM come from the germline V gene. The V gene lost 8 bases and the J gene lost 7 bases, with 18 bases spanning the gap. The CDR3 extends over 14 amino acids. CDR3 sequence (DNA): TGTGCCAGCGGGGGGGAACAGGGAGAGAACACCATATATTTT. As protein: CASGGEQGENTIYF.

The chain links TRBV28 to TRBJ1-2; D perhaps matches TRBD1 (5 bases). In germline, CDR1 is MDHEN, CDR2 SYDVKM. The CDR3 contains 14 residues. With 0 bases removed from V and 7 bases from J, the gap between germline ends came to 12 bases. The CDR3 DNA reads as TGTGCCAGCAGTTTATGGGGGGGAAGAGCTGGCTACACCTTC. This encodes CASSLWGGRAGYTF.

This clone was recorded a few times. V usage is TRBV5-6 and J usage is TRBJ2-3; TRBD1 matches at 7 bases. Unmatched junction bases numbered 12, after V lost 4 bases and J lost 10 bases. The CDR3 contains 14 residues. Germline-derived CDR1 and CDR2 are SGHDT and YYEEEE. CDR3 nucleotides: TGTGCCAGCAGCCTGGGCAGGGGGACCGAAGCGCAGTATTTT. Protein: CASSLGRGTEAQYF.

V gene TRBV6-6 combines with J gene TRBJ1-2, with 11 bases that match TRBD1. The germline gives CDR1 MNHNY, CDR2 SVGAGI (reference sequence). V was clipped by 8 bases and J by 7 bases; unmatched bases: 9. This CDR3 is built from 14 residues. The CDR3 sequence is CASHKDRGLGGYTF. The CDR3 bases are TGTGCCAGCCACAAGGACAGGGGGCTTGGTGGCTACACCTTC.

This clone occurred many times. This sequence joins TRBV4-3 and TRBJ2-2, with 10 positions matching TRBD1. There are 14 residues in the CDR3. CDR1 is LGHNA and CDR2 is YSLEER in the germline V gene. Losses at the gene ends were 4 bases for V and 4 bases for J; bases not matched to a gene: 0. The CDR3 bases are TGCGCCAGCAGCCGGACAGGGGGCACCGGGGAGCTGTTTTTT. This sequence encodes CASSRTGGTGELFF.

This clone was observed at least ten times. The chain carries TRBV30 and TRBJ2-5; maybe TRBD2 (5 bases). V shed 0 bases and J shed 4 bases, with 12 bases lying between them. CDR1 is GTSNPN and CDR2 is SVGIG in the germline V gene (reference sequence). The CDR3 loop spans 14 amino acids. The CDR3 region has the DNA TGTGCCTGGAGTGTTTGGCTAGAGGGAGAGACCCAGTACTTC. This sequence encodes CAWSVWLEGETQYF.

This clone was seen a handful of times. The CDR3 protein is CASLLDREQETQYF. The CDR3 DNA sequence: TGTGCCAGCCTCTTGGACAGGGAACAAGAGACCCAGTACTTC. The rearrangement uses TRBV18 and TRBJ2-5; 8 bases match TRBD1. The CDR3 has 14 amino acids. Germline-derived CDR1 and CDR2 are KGHSH and LQKENI. V dropped 8 bases and J dropped 2; count of bases not matched to a gene: 7.

In its sample, this clone was seen a few times. The CDR3 reads CASSPLDTPYGYTF. The CDR3 DNA is TGTGCCAGCTCACCACTAGACACCCCCTATGGCTACACCTTC. This chain links TRBV18 with TRBJ1-2, with unresolved D. From germline, CDR1 is KGHSH and CDR2 LQKENI. The V and J ends lost 1 base and 4 bases respectively, with 10 bases between them. This CDR3 comprises 14 residues.

In its sample, this clone was seen a few times. This sequence joins TRBV7-2 and TRBJ2-7, with 10 bases matching TRBD2. This CDR3 comprises 15 residues. V dropped 3 bases and J dropped 2; count of bases not matched to a gene: 4. CDR1 is SGHTA and CDR2 is FQGNSA in the germline V gene. The CDR3 nucleotides are TGTGCCAGCAGCTTTGTCCTAGCGGGGGCCTACGAGCAGTACTTC. Residues: CASSFVLAGAYEQYF. The variable domain in full, completed from reference TRBV7-2 and TRBJ2-7, reads GAGVSQSPSNKVTEKGKDVELRCDPISGHTALYWYRQSLGQGLEFLIYFQGNSAPDKSGLPSDRFSAERTGGSVSTLTIQRTQQEDSAVYLCASSFVLAGAYEQYFGPGTRLTVT.

In its sample, this clone was seen a few times. The chain employs TRBV5-1 and TRBJ1-6; 11 nucleotides align to TRBD1. CDR3 length equals 13 residues. CDR1 and CDR2 from the germline V gene are SGHRS and YFSETQ. V dropped 4 bases and J dropped 11; count of bases not matched to a gene: 2. The CDR3 bases are TGCGCCAGCAGCGAGGGACAGGGGGCACCCCTCCACTTT. Its translation is CASSEGQGAPLHF.

The chain recombines TRBV9 with TRBJ2-2; a weak D match, TRBD1 (5 bases). CDR1 is SGDLS, CDR2 YYNGEE, per germline. This CDR3 is 14 amino acids long. The ends were cut back, 0 bases at V and 5 bases at J, with 8 bases in the middle. The CDR3 DNA is TGTGCCAGCAGCGTAGAGGCAGGGACCGGGGAGCTGTTTTTT. It is translated as CASSVEAGTGELFF.

This clone was observed a few times. V is TRBV4-1 and J is TRBJ2-5, with 12 bases fitting TRBD2. The CDR3 is 15 amino acids. Trimming cost V 1 base and J 4 bases; bases outside gene matches: 1. The V gene's germline CDR1 is MGHRA and CDR2 YSYEKL. In nucleotides, the CDR3 is TGCGCCAGCAGCCAAGGACTAGCGGGGGTAGAGACCCAGTACTTC. Translating it yields CASSQGLAGVETQYF.

This clone was seen only a few times. The J gene is TRBJ1-4, the V gene TRBV5-1; 7 bases fit TRBD1. The V gene's germline CDR1 is SGHRS and CDR2 YFSETQ. The CDR3 covers 14 residues. After removal of 3 bases from V and 2 bases from J, the junction contained 1 base not matched to a gene. DNA for the CDR3: TGCGCCAGCAGCTCGGGACAGACTAATGAAAAACTGTTTTTT. It specifies CASSSGQTNEKLFF.

The chain recombines TRBV28 with TRBJ1-4; D gene uncertain. V was clipped by 6 bases and J by 0 bases, with 11 bases between them. This CDR3 is built from 15 residues. Germline CDR1 and CDR2: MDHEN and SYDVKM. The CDR3 protein is CASRAGGSTNEKLFF. The CDR3 DNA reads TGTGCCAGCAGGGCGGGTGGGTCAACTAATGAAAAACTGTTTTTT.

This sequence joins TRBV4-3 and TRBJ2-2; tentatively, D is TRBD1 (7 bases). Trimming shortened V by 0 bases and J by 4 bases, and 21 bases separated the two germline ends. The CDR3 sequence is 19 residues long. Germline CDR1 reads LGHNA; CDR2 reads YSLEER. CDR3 sequence: CASSQDPSSGRGATGELFF. DNA of the CDR3: TGCGCCAGCAGCCAAGACCCCTCGTCGGGCAGGGGGGCCACCGGGGAGCTGTTTTTT.

V is TRBV5-6 and J is TRBJ1-5; D is undetermined. The V end was cut by 0 bases, the J end by 5 bases, with 6 bases between. The CDR3 totals 13 residues. Germline CDR1 and CDR2: SGHDT and YYEEEE. Here the CDR3 reads CASSLGGDQPQHF. CDR3 in DNA: TGTGCCAGCAGCTTGGGCGGGGATCAGCCCCAGCATTTT. Variable domain in full (rest from reference TRBV5-6 and TRBJ1-5): DAGVTQSPTHLIKTRGQQVTLRCSPKSGHDTVSWYQQALGQGPQFIFQYYEEEERQRGNFPDRFSGHQFPNYSSELNVNALLLGDSALYLCASSLGGDQPQHFGDGTRLSIL.

The chain has TRBV11-2 and TRBJ2-7; D is perhaps TRBD1 (6 bases). Germline V gene lookup returns CDR1 SGHAT and CDR2 FQNNGV. CDR3 length: 13 amino acids. The ends were cut back, 5 bases at V and 2 bases at J, with 10 bases in the middle. This CDR3 reads CASSRGTTYEQYF. CDR3 nucleotide sequence: TGTGCCAGCAGCAGGGGGACCACCTACGAGCAGTACTTC.

The J gene is TRBJ2-2, the V gene TRBV6-5; 11 bases are shared with TRBD2. The V gene's germline CDR1 is MNHEY and CDR2 SVGAGI. Losses at the gene ends were 6 bases for V and 5 bases for J; bases not matched to a gene: 2. The CDR3 length is 14 residues. The CDR3: CASRRLAGTGELFF. In DNA, the CDR3 is TGTGCCAGCAGGCGACTAGCGGGGACCGGGGAGCTGTTTTTT.

This sequence joins TRBV7-3 and TRBJ2-1; 13 bases are shared with TRBD2. V was clipped by 2 bases and J by 6 bases; unmatched bases: 10. CDR1 and CDR2 (germline): SGHTA, FQGTGA. There are 18 residues in the CDR3. CDR3 sequence (DNA): TGTGCCAGCAGCTTACGCCCGACTAGCGGGGGGTCTGGCAATGAGCAGTTCTTC. This sequence encodes CASSLRPTSGGSGNEQFF.